This entry lists 24 T cell receptor beta chains sequenced from one sample in a study of T cells after yellow fever vaccination (dated by TCRdb to about 2019). Receptor libraries were prepared by 5' RACE. Sequencing took place on an Illumina NovaSeq 6000. TCRdb reprocessed the public reads (quality trimming at Q25 with fastp, clone calling with MiXCR) and kept in-frame beta chains. Entries are consolidated by CDR3 protein sequence, retaining the most common genes and DNA. The sample has 300,000 to 350,000 distinct CDR3 sequences on record, approximately 4.5% of them singletons. Clones ranked in the top ten supply just under 20% of the sample. Interpreted using the paper, the treatment or condition label stands for: live attenuated yellow fever vaccine strain. The input for sequencing was PBMCs, taken 15 days after the yellow fever booster vaccination. These receptors all come from a young man who received the YFV17D yellow fever vaccine.

This clonotype came up many times. The CDR3 loop reads CASSVGLTTYNEQFF. As DNA, the CDR3 is TGTGCCAGCAGCGTAGGACTCACGACCTACAATGAGCAGTTCTTC. The V gene is TRBV9, the J gene TRBJ2-1; no definite D call. The CDR3 covers 15 residues. Germline V gives CDR1 SGDLS, CDR2 YYNGEE. V was cut by 0 bases and J by 2 bases, with 9 bases left in between.

This clonotype occurred many times. The chain uses TRBV6-4 and TRBJ2-2, with 10 bases matching TRBD1. V was clipped by 2 bases and J by 6 bases; unmatched bases: 0. This CDR3 has 14 amino acids. Germline CDR1 MRHNA, CDR2 SNTAGT. The CDR3 sequence: CASSDGQGAGELFF. The CDR3 bases are TGTGCCAGCAGTGACGGACAGGGGGCCGGGGAGCTGTTTTTT.

This clonotype showed up many times. The DNA of the CDR3 is TGTGCCAGCAGTTACGGGCGTGAGCAGTACTTC. It encodes CASSYGREQYF. The chain recombines TRBV6-6 with TRBJ2-7; D gene ambiguous. V was cut by 2 bases and J by 7 bases, with 6 bases left in between. The CDR3 extends over 11 amino acids. Germline CDR1 MNHNY, CDR2 SVGAGI (reference sequence).

This clonotype was seen at least ten times. This chain connects TRBV12-3 or TRBV12-4 to TRBJ2-3; D is ambiguous. This CDR3 has 13 amino acids. The germline V and J ends were trimmed by 6 bases and 4 bases, with 11 bases remaining between them. The CDR3 DNA reads as TGTGCCAGCAGACCGGCCGGAGCAGATACGCAGTATTTT. This codes for CASRPAGADTQYF.

Many counts were recorded for this clonotype. This chain links TRBV7-2 with TRBJ2-3, with D perhaps TRBD1 (6 bases). V was pared by 0 bases and J by 0 bases, with 10 bases between. This CDR3 region has 16 residues. Germline CDR1 and CDR2: SGHTA and FQGNSA. In DNA, the CDR3 is TGTGCCAGCAGCTTAGCGGGGCAGGGGAGCACAGATACGCAGTATTTT. Its protein product is CASSLAGQGSTDTQYF.

The chain uses TRBV28 and TRBJ2-5; 7 nucleotides match TRBD1. Germline V lookup: CDR1 MDHEN, CDR2 SYDVKM. V shed 9 bases, J shed 0 bases, and the junction held 4 bases outside the gene matches. The CDR3 has 13 residues. The CDR3 region has the DNA TGTGCCAGATGGGACAGCCACCAAGAGACCCAGTACTTC. Translating it yields CARWDSHQETQYF.

CDR3 sequence (DNA): TGCAGTGCTAGCCCCCCGGCAGGGTTAATAGGGGTGGAGACCCAGTACTTC. Translated, it gives CSASPPAGLIGVETQYF. The J gene is TRBJ2-5, the V gene TRBV20-1, with a weak D call TRBD1 (5 bases). V shed 3 bases and J shed 5 bases, with 25 bases lying between them. This CDR3 comprises 17 residues. CDR1 and CDR2 (germline): DFQATT, SNEGSKA (reference sequence).

The table lists this clonotype with many counts. The chain couples TRBV20-1 to TRBJ2-1, with D unresolved. Trimming removed 6 bases from V and 7 bases from J, with 19 bases in between. Germline assignment: CDR1 DFQATT and CDR2 SNEGSKA (reference sequence). This CDR3 has 14 amino acids. The DNA for the CDR3 is TGCAGTGCCCCGACCCCAGGAAGTAGGAATGAGCAGTTCTTC. As protein: CSAPTPGSRNEQFF.

This clonotype was picked up a small number of times. J is TRBJ1-2 and V is TRBV4-1; 7 positions agree with TRBD1. Germline V gene sequence: CDR1 MGHRA, CDR2 YSYEKL. This CDR3 spans 13 amino acids. Trimming took 2 bases from V and 4 from J; bases not matched to a gene: 1. For the CDR3, the DNA is TGCGCCAGCAGCCAACCAGGGGGCTATGGCTACACCTTC. Translated: CASSQPGGYGYTF.

This clonotype was counted ten times or more. The J gene is TRBJ2-5, the V gene TRBV5-1; no clear D gene. The CDR3 runs to 13 residues. From germline, CDR1 is SGHRS and CDR2 YFSETQ. With 4 bases removed from V and 2 bases from J, the gap between germline ends came to 9 bases. This chain's CDR3 is CASSPGSQETQYF. The CDR3 DNA sequence: TGCGCCAGCAGCCCCGGCAGTCAAGAGACCCAGTACTTC.

This clonotype was observed at least ten times. The gene calls are TRBV20-1 and TRBJ2-5; D is undetermined. Germline-derived CDR1 and CDR2 are DFQATT and SNEGSKA (reference sequence). Trimming pared 0 bases from V and 6 bases from J, leaving 11 bases between. The CDR3 covers 13 residues. The CDR3 reads CSARDDKGKTQYF. The DNA of the CDR3 is TGCAGTGCTAGAGATGATAAAGGCAAGACCCAGTACTTC.

There are many counts of this clonotype. The V call is TRBV27, the J call TRBJ1-5, with D unclear. This CDR3 has 14 residues. Germline CDR1 and CDR2: MNHEY and SMNVEV (reference sequence). V lost 6 bases, J lost 2 bases, and 11 bases lay in between. Here the CDR3 reads CASRRVSGNQPQHF. Here the CDR3 DNA reads TGTGCCAGCAGGCGGGTTTCGGGCAATCAGCCCCAGCATTTT.

The rearrangement joins TRBV7-2 to TRBJ1-2; the D is unclear. V lost 3 bases, J lost 2 bases, and 10 bases lay in between. CDR1 is SGHTA and CDR2 is FQGNSA in the germline V gene. The CDR3 loop spans 14 amino acids. As DNA, the CDR3 is TGTGCCAGCAGCTTGGCAGTAACCAACTATGGCTACACCTTC. Amino acid sequence: CASSLAVTNYGYTF.

There are a few counts of this clonotype. The chain joins TRBV15 to TRBJ2-3; D call uncertain. The CDR3 has 14 residues. CDR1 is LNHNV and CDR2 is YYDKDF in the germline V gene (reference sequence). Trimming stripped 1 base from V and 4 bases from J, with 9 bases between. The CDR3 here is CATSRGRGADTQYF. The CDR3 DNA sequence: TGTGCCACCAGCAGAGGCCGTGGAGCAGATACGCAGTATTTT.

CDR3 in amino acids: CASSFSQVNQPQHF. The CDR3 DNA reads TGTGCCAGCAGTTTTTCACAGGTTAATCAGCCCCAGCATTTT. The gene calls are TRBV12-3 or TRBV12-4 and TRBJ1-5, with TRBD1 as a possible D gene (5 bases). CDR3 length equals 14 residues. Trimming removed 3 bases at V and 4 bases at J, with 10 bases between.

This clonotype came up many times. This CDR3 is CSADSGLGQPQHF. The CDR3 DNA follows: TGCAGTGCCGATTCGGGTTTGGGACAGCCCCAGCATTTT. The chain carries TRBV20-1 and TRBJ1-5; no clear D gene. Germline CDR1 DFQATT, CDR2 SNEGSKA (reference sequence). The CDR3 is 13 amino acids. Between the trimmed V and J ends, which lost 6 bases and 7 bases, there was a span of 16 bases.

The chain has TRBV7-9 and TRBJ2-7; D is possibly TRBD1 (6 bases). Germline V gives CDR1 SEHNR, CDR2 FQNEAQ (reference sequence). Deletions cut 1 base from V and 5 bases from J, with 9 bases between. The CDR3 is 13 amino acids. The CDR3 sequence is CASSLDGGHEQYF. For the CDR3, the DNA is TGTGCCAGCAGCTTAGATGGGGGCCACGAGCAGTACTTC.

This clonotype was found a few times. The chain carries TRBV28 and TRBJ2-3, with 15 bases fitting TRBD2. Trimming at V came to 2 bases and at J to 5 bases, leaving 8 bases not matched to a gene. The CDR3 is 18 residues long. Germline CDR1 reads MDHEN; CDR2 reads SYDVKM. For the CDR3, the DNA is TGTGCCAGCAGTTTACGCCGGACTAGCGGGGGGGCAGGAGATACGCAGTATTTT. It is translated as CASSLRRTSGGAGDTQYF.

In this sample, this clonotype turned up many times. This rearrangement joins TRBV21-1 to TRBJ1-4. TRBV21-1 is tagged as a pseudogene. CDR3 size: 16 residues. The CDR3 sequence: CASTPGEGTANEKLFF. DNA of the CDR3: TGTGCCAGCACCCCCGGCGAGGGGACAGCTAATGAAAAACTGTTTTTT.

Ten or more counts support this clonotype. The chain has TRBV2 and TRBJ1-2; D perhaps matches TRBD1 (5 bases). Trimming shortened V by 6 bases and J by 7 bases, and 15 bases separated the two germline ends. This CDR3 is 13 amino acids long. Germline V gene lookup returns CDR1 SNHLY and CDR2 FYNNEI. The CDR3 DNA reads TGTGCCAGCAGACGGGACGCGGCGCTTGGCTACACCTTC. Its protein is CASRRDAALGYTF.

This chain connects TRBV15 to TRBJ1-1; TRBD1 might be the D (6 bases). Deletions cut 0 bases from V and 2 bases from J, with 10 bases between. The CDR3 consists of 15 residues. Germline lookup yields CDR1 LNHNV and CDR2 YYDKDF (reference sequence). CDR3 in amino acids: CATSRESRGNTEAFF. The DNA for the CDR3 is TGTGCCACCAGCAGAGAAAGCAGGGGAAACACTGAAGCTTTCTTT.

This clonotype was seen many times. J is TRBJ1-4 and V is TRBV4-3; D is ambiguous. Germline values: CDR1 LGHNA, CDR2 YSLEER. V lost 0 bases and J lost 6, with 14 bases in between. The CDR3 has 16 amino acids. The CDR3 here is CASSQDSGSRDEKLFF. CDR3 DNA: TGCGCCAGCAGCCAAGATTCGGGTTCTCGGGATGAAAAACTGTTTTTT.

This clonotype was seen many times. The rearrangement uses TRBV5-6 and TRBJ2-7, with 7 bases fitting TRBD2. Germline CDR1 and CDR2: SGHDT and YYEEEE. Losses at the gene ends were 3 bases for V and 6 bases for J; bases not matched to a gene: 3. The CDR3 runs 12 residues. The CDR3 nucleotides read TGTGCCAGCAGCTGGACTAGGGCCGAGCAGTACTTC. Translation: CASSWTRAEQYF.

There are a few counts of this clonotype. This chain joins TRBV6-5 and TRBJ1-5, with D unresolved. Germline CDR1 reads MNHEY; CDR2 reads SVGAGI. There are 13 residues in the CDR3. Trimming cost V 6 bases and J 4 bases, with 10 bases left between them. Here the CDR3 reads CASRSRENQPQHF. CDR3 DNA: TGTGCCAGCAGGAGTAGGGAAAATCAGCCCCAGCATTTT.